This TCR beta chain is drawn from a study of T-cell memory formation after mild COVID-19. Study as a whole: TCR clusters were mostly donor specific.

Concerning this clonotype: Its antigen remains unidentified.

5'RACE with constant-segment primers built TCRalpha and TCRbeta cDNA libraries with UMIs. In TCRdb, the 5' RACE reads were re-called with MiXCR into one record per CDR3 protein. Among 450,000 or so distinct CDR3 sequences listed, roughly 20% were seen once. Per germline, CDR1 MGHRA and CDR2 YSYEKL. This CDR3 region has 13 residues. The junction had 7 bases not matched to a gene; V was cut back by 6 bases and J by 6 bases. Study outcomes and limitations: Contracting clones from day 15 to 85 showed balanced CD4/CD8; later expanders favored CD4+. A subset of responding clones appeared in pre-infection memory, suggesting cross-reactive memory joined.

Sequenced material: PBMCs or a T cell subset sorted from them (not recorded which). The V and J genes are TRBV4-1 and TRBJ1-2, with 7 bases aligning to TRBD1. The TCR sequence derives from an adult woman who had mild COVID-19 (a few samples of this study predate the infection). Cell type and time point are not known. The CDR3 DNA sequence: TGCGCCAGCAGACCCACAGGGGACAATGGCTACACCTTC. Its protein is CASRPTGDNGYTF.